This T cell receptor (beta chain) comes out of a study of T cell repertoires in aging, cancer and after chemotherapy. Study background: Donor ages fell into six groups from 30 or younger up to 70 or older.

Multiplex touch-down PCR with TRB-A/B primers amplified rearranged V-D-J TRB sequences. Via MiXCR, TCRdb re-called the multiplex PCR reads, giving one row per CDR3 protein. The data contain approximately 1,600 distinct CDR3 sequences, 30% to 40% of them seen just once; the ten biggest clones take up 20%. TCR beta rearrangements were amplified from peripheral blood genomic DNA. As regards this clonotype: Its specificity is not known.

The study, taken as a whole, reports: Untreated cancer patients had significantly lower blood TCR diversity than age-matched healthy donors.

Trimming removed 0 bases at V and 2 bases at J, with 6 bases between. The CDR3 consists of 14 residues. Germline V gene lookup returns CDR1 SGHDT and CDR2 YYEEEE. The chain carries TRBV5-6 and TRBJ1-3, with no clear D. The sequence came from a human donor with a solid tumor. Specimen: blood. The CDR3 loop is CASSLGKAGNTIYF. The CDR3, as DNA: TGTGCCAGCAGCTTGGGTAAAGCTGGAAACACCATATATTTT.